The following is a TCR beta chain sequence with its context. CDR3 length: 14 amino acids. Germline CDR1 KGHSH, CDR2 LQKENI. V was pared by 4 bases and J by 5 bases, with 14 bases between. This sample is drawn from a study of control samples from healthy donors and cancer patients. Produced via immunoSEQ multiplex PCR; TCRdb's table is partial and in-frame only. The sample carries around 100,000 clones, around 90% recorded once. This receptor was identified in a woman in her 70s in good health. The chain has TRBV18 and TRBJ1-1, with D uncertain. Material: blood. As DNA, the CDR3 is TGTGCCAGCTCACAATTTCGGGAAGCGACTGAAGCTTTCTTT. Its protein is CASSQFREATEAFF.